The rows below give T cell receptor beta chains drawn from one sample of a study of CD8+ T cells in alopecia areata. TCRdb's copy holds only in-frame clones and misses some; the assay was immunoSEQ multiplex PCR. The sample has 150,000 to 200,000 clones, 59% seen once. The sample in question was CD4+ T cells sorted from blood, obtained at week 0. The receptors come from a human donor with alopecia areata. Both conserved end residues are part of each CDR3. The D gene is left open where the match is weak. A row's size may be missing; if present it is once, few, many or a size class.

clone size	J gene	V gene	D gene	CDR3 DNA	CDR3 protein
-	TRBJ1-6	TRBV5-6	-	TGTGCCAGCAGCTTGTACGGGGTTTATAATTCACCCCTCCACTTT	CASSLYGVYNSPLHF
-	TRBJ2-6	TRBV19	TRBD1	TGTGCCAGTAGTATAGTCGCCAGGGGGCGTTCTGGGGCCAACGTCCTGACTTTC	CASSIVARGRSGANVLTF
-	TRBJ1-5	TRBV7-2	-	TGTGCCAGCAGCTTATCAGGGTCCGGAAGACCCCAGCATTTT	CASSLSGSGRPQHF
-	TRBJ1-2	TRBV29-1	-	TGCAGCGCAACGTCCCAGGGGTTGGGTGGCTACACCTTC	CSATSQGLGGYTF
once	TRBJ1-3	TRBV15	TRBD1	TGTGCCACCAGCAGAGATGGTACAGGGGGCGCTGCCATATATTTT	CATSRDGTGGAAIYF
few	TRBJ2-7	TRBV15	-	TGTGCCACCAGCAGAGAACTACAGGCCAGCTACGAGCAGTACTTC	CATSRELQASYEQYF
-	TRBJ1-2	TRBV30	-	TGTGCCTGGAGTGTAATGGGAATGGGTGGCTACACCTTC	CAWSVMGMGGYTF
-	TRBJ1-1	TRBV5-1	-	TGCGCCAGCAGCCCAACCCAGGGAGGAGGCACTGAAGCTTTCTTT	CASSPTQGGGTEAFF
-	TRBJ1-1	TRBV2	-	TGTGCCAGCAGCCCCGGACAGATGAACACTGAAGCTTTCTTT	CASSPGQMNTEAFF
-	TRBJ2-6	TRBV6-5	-	TGTGCCAGCAGTTACTTCAGGGTCTCTGGGGCCAACGTCCTGACTTTC	CASSYFRVSGANVLTF
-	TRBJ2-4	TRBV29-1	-	TGCAGCGTTCGGACGGAGTCAGCCAAAAACATTCAGTACTTC	CSVRTESAKNIQYF
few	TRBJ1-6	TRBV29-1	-	-	CSVGVGILHF
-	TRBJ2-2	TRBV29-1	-	TGCAGCGTTCCAGGGAACACCGGGGAGCTGTTTTTT	CSVPGNTGELFF
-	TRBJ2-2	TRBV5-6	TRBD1	TGTGCCAGCAGCTTGGGTCTAGGGACAGGGAACACCGGGGAGCTGTTTTTT	CASSLGLGTGNTGELFF
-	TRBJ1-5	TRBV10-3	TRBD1	TGTGCCACGACCCAAGACAGGGTTGGTCAGCCCCAGCATTTT	CATTQDRVGQPQHF
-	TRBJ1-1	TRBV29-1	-	TGCAGCGTTGAAGGAGGAGGGATCACTGAAGCTTTCTTT	CSVEGGGITEAFF
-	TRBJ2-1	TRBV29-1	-	TGCAGCGCTGGACCTTGGGGGCTAGCGCACAATGAGCAGTTCTTC	CSAGPWGLAHNEQFF
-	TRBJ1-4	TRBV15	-	TGTGCCACCAGCTCCCGGGACGCCAAACTGTTTTTT	CATSSRDAKLFF
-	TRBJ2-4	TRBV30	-	TGTGCCTGGAGTGTAGATCCCCTGGGGTCCAAAAACATTCAGTACTTC	CAWSVDPLGSKNIQYF
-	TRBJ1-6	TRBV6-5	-	TGTGCCAGCAGACGGACCTCCTATAATTCACCCCTCCACTTT	CASRRTSYNSPLHF
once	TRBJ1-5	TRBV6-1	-	TGTGCCAGCAGCTCACCCCCGCAGCCCCAGCATTTT	CASSSPPQPQHF
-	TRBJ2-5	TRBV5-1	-	TGCGCCAGCAGCTTGGGGGGCGGAGAGACCCAGTACTTC	CASSLGGGETQYF